This entry lists 27 T cell receptor beta chains sequenced from one sample in a study of cytomegalovirus exposure and HLA in healthy donors. PCR involved 60 Vbeta and 13 Jbeta primers. Libraries were prepared by immunoSEQ multiplex PCR; TCRdb keeps only in-frame clonotypes and omits some of them. The table lists around 150,000 clones, roughly 85% of them singletons. Specimen: PBMCs. Receptors were obtained from a man aged 35-49 years in good health and CMV-seronegative.

The V and J genes are TRBV4-3 and TRBJ1-5; D possibly corresponds to TRBD1 (5 bases). V was shortened by 4 bases and J by 6 bases, with 13 bases between the two germline ends. CDR1 and CDR2 (germline): LGHNA, YSLEER. The CDR3 totals 14 residues. In DNA, the CDR3 is TGCGCCAGCAGCCGCGGAGGGGCGAGTCAGCCCCAGCATTTT. Amino acids: CASSRGGASQPQHF.

CDR3 loop: CASSSHGANTGELFF. The CDR3 DNA follows: TGCGCCAGCAGCTCTCATGGAGCGAACACCGGGGAGCTGTTTTTT. The V call is TRBV5-1, the J call TRBJ2-2, with D unclear. The CDR3 totals 15 residues. Germline-derived CDR1 and CDR2 are SGHRS and YFSETQ. V shed 3 bases and J shed 0 bases, with 9 bases lying between them.

This clone was counted between two and nine times. The J gene is TRBJ2-7, the V gene TRBV27; TRBD2 might be the D (6 bases). CDR1 and CDR2 from the germline V gene are MNHEY and SMNVEV (reference sequence). This CDR3 contains 14 residues. Trimming shortened V by 5 bases and J by 3 bases, and 14 bases separated the two germline ends. CDR3 in DNA: TGTGCCAGCAGTGTCAGGGACTCAAACTACGAGCAGTACTTC. This codes for CASSVRDSNYEQYF.

This chain joins TRBV29-1 and TRBJ2-7; perhaps TRBD1 as D (6 bases). Trimming took 4 bases from V and 1 from J, leaving 23 bases between them. Per germline, CDR1 SQVTM and CDR2 ANQGSEA. The CDR3 is made up of 17 amino acids. This CDR3 reads CSVGEEGGNPLSYEQYF. CDR3 coding DNA: TGCAGCGTTGGAGAAGAAGGGGGTAACCCTTTATCCTACGAGCAGTACTTC.

This clone was seen once. An end of the junction does not agree with germline; a read error may underlie this. The CDR3 protein is CASRTQGASGANGLTF. The CDR3 DNA is TGTGCCAGCAGGACACAAGGGGCCTCTGGGGCCAACGGCCTGACTTTC. J is TRBJ2-6 and V is TRBV28, with a possible D match to TRBD1 (5 bases). CDR3 size: 16 residues. The germline V gene encodes CDR1 MDHEN and CDR2 SYDVKM.

The chain is built from TRBV9 and TRBJ2-7; TRBD2 matches 9 bases. Germline-derived CDR1 and CDR2 are SGDLS and YYNGEE. The trim removed 1 base at V and 6 bases at J, leaving 8 bases unmatched. The CDR3 runs 15 residues. CDR3 region: CASSVYSGRLPEQYF. For the CDR3, the DNA is TGTGCCAGCAGCGTATATAGCGGGAGACTGCCCGAGCAGTACTTC.

V and J are TRBV6-4 and TRBJ2-1, with TRBD2 matching over 14 bases. Trimming took 6 bases from V and 0 from J; bases not matched to a gene: 1. The CDR3 runs to 16 residues. CDR1 MRHNA and CDR2 SNTAGT come from the germline V gene. The DNA of the CDR3 is TGTGCCAGCAGGGGGACTAGCGGGAGCTCCTACAATGAGCAGTTCTTC. Translating gives CASRGTSGSSYNEQFF.

CDR3 nucleotide sequence: TGTGCCAGCAGCTTCGGGGGGCAGAACTATGGCTACACCTTC. Translated: CASSFGGQNYGYTF. The chain is built from TRBV7-9 and TRBJ1-2; TRBD1 is a possible D gene (6 bases). The germline V and J ends were trimmed by 3 bases and 2 bases, with 10 bases remaining between them. This CDR3 is 14 amino acids long. The V gene's germline CDR1 is SEHNR and CDR2 FQNEAQ (reference sequence). Full variable domain (missing parts from reference TRBV7-9 and TRBJ1-2): DTGVSQNPRHKITKRGQNVTFRCDPISEHNRLYWYRQTLGQGPEFLTYFQNEAQLEKSRLLSDRFSAERPKGSFSTLEIQRTEQGDSAMYLCASSFGGQNYGYTFGSGTRLTVV.

The chain carries TRBV27 and TRBJ1-4; D is perhaps TRBD1 (5 bases). With 6 bases removed from V and 1 base from J, the gap between germline ends came to 6 bases. The CDR3 totals 13 residues. CDR1 MNHEY and CDR2 SMNVEV come from the germline V gene (reference sequence). The CDR3 DNA reads as TGTGCCAGCAGGACAGTAACTAATGAAAAACTGTTTTTT. Its translation: CASRTVTNEKLFF.

The genes are TRBV9 and TRBJ2-2; D is undetermined. Germline CDR1 and CDR2: SGDLS and YYNGEE. The CDR3 runs 13 residues. V shed 3 bases and J shed 6 bases, with 9 bases lying between them. For the CDR3, the DNA is TGTGCCAGCAGCGCCCTAGGATCCGGGGAGCTGTTTTTT. Translated: CASSALGSGELFF.

The chain links TRBV5-6 to TRBJ2-7; D is uncertain. V was cut by 4 bases and J by 0 bases, with 11 bases left in between. The germline gives CDR1 SGHDT, CDR2 YYEEEE. The CDR3 is 14 amino acids. In DNA form, the CDR3 reads TGTGCCAGCAGCCTGGGCCGTAGCTCCTACGAGCAGTACTTC. Amino acids: CASSLGRSSYEQYF.

This chain links TRBV6-1 with TRBJ2-5; TRBD1 matches at 8 bases. Germline V gene sequence: CDR1 MNHNS, CDR2 SASEGT. CDR3 length equals 13 residues. Trimming at V came to 8 bases and at J to 5 bases, leaving 7 bases not matched to a gene. The CDR3 sequence: CASGLRGLETQYF. CDR3 DNA sequence: TGTGCCAGCGGCCTCAGGGGGCTGGAGACCCAGTACTTC.

The chain employs TRBV5-6 and TRBJ1-1, with a weak D call TRBD1 (6 bases). Germline V lookup: CDR1 SGHDT, CDR2 YYEEEE. V lost 3 bases and J lost 0, with 9 bases in between. This CDR3 spans 14 amino acids. CDR3 DNA: TGTGCCAGCAGCTCGGACAGCCTGAACACTGAAGCTTTCTTT. Residues: CASSSDSLNTEAFF.

This clone has only a few counts. The chain has TRBV6-6 and TRBJ2-7; 7 bases match TRBD2. The germline V gene encodes CDR1 MNHNY and CDR2 SVGAGI (reference sequence). CDR3 length: 13 amino acids. Losses at the gene ends were 7 bases for V and 6 bases for J; bases not matched to a gene: 9. Here the CDR3 reads CASNLAEEGEQYF. CDR3 sequence (DNA): TGTGCCAGCAACCTAGCGGAGGAGGGCGAGCAGTACTTC.

J is TRBJ2-1 and V is TRBV9; 8 nucleotides line up with TRBD2. The J segment lost 5 bases and the V segment lost 7 bases, leaving 8 bases of the junction unmatched. From germline, CDR1 is SGDLS and CDR2 YYNGEE. CDR3 length equals 14 residues. This CDR3 is CASGGGLADNEQFF. The CDR3 region has the DNA TGTGCCAGCGGTGGCGGACTAGCAGACAATGAGCAGTTCTTC.

The V call is TRBV10-2, the J call TRBJ2-7; weak D call: TRBD2 (6 bases). The CDR3 length is 14 residues. V shed 10 bases and J shed 0 bases, with 16 bases lying between them. Germline CDR1 reads WSHSY; CDR2 reads SAAADI. In nucleotides, the CDR3 is TGCGCCACCCGGCGGGAACCCAGCTCCTACGAGCAGTACTTC. Amino acids: CATRREPSSYEQYF.

The J gene is TRBJ1-3, the V gene TRBV5-6; D not certain. The CDR3 totals 14 residues. Trimming removed 0 bases at V and 0 bases at J, with 4 bases between. CDR1 and CDR2 from the germline V gene are SGHDT and YYEEEE. In nucleotides, the CDR3 is TGTGCCAGCAGCTTGGACTTCTCTGGAAACACCATATATTTT. Translation gives CASSLDFSGNTIYF. The variable domain in full, completed from reference TRBV5-6 and TRBJ1-3, reads DAGVTQSPTHLIKTRGQQVTLRCSPKSGHDTVSWYQQALGQGPQFIFQYYEEEERQRGNFPDRFSGHQFPNYSSELNVNALLLGDSALYLCASSLDFSGNTIYFGEGSWLTVV.

The chain uses TRBV30 and TRBJ1-1; 7 positions agree with TRBD1. The CDR3 runs 11 residues. The trim removed 5 bases at V and 6 bases at J, leaving 3 bases unmatched. Looked up from germline, CDR1 is GTSNPN and CDR2 is SVGIG (reference sequence). CDR3 DNA: TGTGCCTGGGGAGGACAGGCTGAAGCTTTCTTT. Residues: CAWGGQAEAFF.

The V call is TRBV5-6, the J call TRBJ2-6; possibly TRBD2 for D (5 bases). V shed 3 bases and J shed 0 bases, with 10 bases lying between them. In germline, CDR1 is SGHDT, CDR2 YYEEEE. CDR3 length equals 16 residues. CDR3 nucleotide sequence: TGTGCCAGCAGCTCCCCGGGGAGCTCTGGGGCCAACGTCCTGACTTTC. Protein sequence: CASSSPGSSGANVLTF.

The V gene is TRBV2, the J gene TRBJ2-7, with a possible D match to TRBD1 (5 bases). CDR1 and CDR2 from the germline V gene are SNHLY and FYNNEI. This CDR3 contains 14 residues. V lost 6 bases to trimming and J lost 0 bases, with 12 bases between them. CDR3 sequence reads: CASRTDRLSYEQYF. The CDR3 nucleotides are TGTGCCAGCAGAACCGACAGACTCTCCTACGAGCAGTACTTC.

J is TRBJ2-7 and V is TRBV6-1; TRBD2 agrees at 12 bases. V was clipped by 7 bases and J by 11 bases; unmatched bases: 9. The CDR3 has 13 amino acids. Germline lookup yields CDR1 MNHNS and CDR2 SASEGT. CDR3 nucleotide sequence: TGTGCCAGCAACCCTCTAGCGGGAGGGCCTAAGTACTTC. Translated: CASNPLAGGPKYF.

Comments on this clone: The junction departs from the called germline gene at one end, perhaps through a read error. Other DNA sequences in the sample encode the same CDR3. V is TRBV27 and J is TRBJ2-3; D possibly corresponds to TRBD2 (5 bases). In germline, CDR1 is MNHEY, CDR2 SMNVEV (reference sequence). This CDR3 has 16 amino acids. The CDR3: CASSFRGWASTDTQYF. The DNA of the CDR3 is TGTGCCAGCAGTTTCCGAGGGTGGGCCAGCACAGATACACAGTATTTT.

The rearrangement uses TRBV7-9 and TRBJ2-7; perhaps TRBD1 as D (6 bases). The V gene lost 4 bases and the J gene lost 5 bases, with 18 bases spanning the gap. CDR1 SEHNR and CDR2 FQNEAQ come from the germline V gene (reference sequence). There are 15 residues in the CDR3. CDR3 residues: CASSSTGITGNEQYF. The CDR3 bases are TGTGCCAGCAGCTCGACCGGGATTACAGGGAACGAGCAGTACTTC.

CDR3 loop: CASKEEGPHTGELFF. The CDR3 coding sequence is TGTGCCAGCAAGGAGGAGGGGCCACACACCGGGGAGCTGTTTTTT. V and J are TRBV7-9 and TRBJ2-2; a possible D gene is TRBD2 (6 bases). V was shortened by 7 bases and J by 3 bases, with 15 bases between the two germline ends. This CDR3 contains 15 residues. Germline CDR1 is SEHNR and CDR2 is FQNEAQ (reference sequence). Complete variable domain (other parts from reference TRBV7-9 and TRBJ2-2): DTGVSQNPRHKITKRGQNVTFRCDPISEHNRLYWYRQTLGQGPEFLTYFQNEAQLEKSRLLSDRFSAERPKGSFSTLEIQRTEQGDSAMYLCASKEEGPHTGELFFGEGSRLTVL.

This clone was observed a handful of times. The chain links TRBV7-8 to TRBJ2-7, with TRBD2 as a possible D gene (6 bases). This CDR3 comprises 15 residues. Per the germline V gene, CDR1 is SGHVS and CDR2 is FQNEAQ. V was pared by 1 base and J by 3 bases, with 13 bases between. The CDR3 protein is CASSLVVAELYEQYF. The CDR3 DNA reads TGTGCCAGCAGCTTAGTGGTAGCGGAGCTCTACGAGCAGTACTTC. Combining the CDR3 with reference TRBV7-8 and TRBJ2-7 gives the whole variable domain GAGVSQSPRYKVAKRGQDVALRCDPISGHVSLFWYQQALGQGPEFLTYFQNEAQLDKSGLPSDRFFAERPEGSVSTLKIQRTQQEDSAVYLCASSLVVAELYEQYFGPGTRLTVT.

V gene TRBV2 combines with J gene TRBJ2-3; perhaps TRBD1 as D (5 bases). Germline CDR1 is SNHLY and CDR2 is FYNNEI. This CDR3 has 15 amino acids. Between the trimmed V and J ends, which lost 4 bases and 0 bases, there was a span of 11 bases. The CDR3 protein is CASSVGVGSTDTQYF. In DNA form, the CDR3 reads TGTGCCAGCAGTGTAGGGGTGGGGAGCACAGATACGCAGTATTTT. Combining the CDR3 with reference TRBV2 and TRBJ2-3 gives the whole variable domain EPEVTQTPSHQVTQMGQEVILRCVPISNHLYFYWYRQILGQKVEFLVSFYNNEISEKSEIFDDQFSVERPDGSNFTLKIRSTKLEDSAMYFCASSVGVGSTDTQYFGPGTRLTVL.

In the case of this clone: A junction boundary mismatches the germline segment, possibly from a read error. This rearrangement joins TRBV7-7 to TRBJ2-3, with 10 bases lining up with TRBD1. Germline values: CDR1 SSHAT, CDR2 FNYEAQ (reference sequence). This CDR3 region has 15 residues. CDR3 DNA: TGTGCTAGCAGCCGACGACAGGGGGCCATAGATACGCAGTATTTT. Encoded protein: CASSRRQGAIDTQYF. The complete variable domain, with remaining parts taken from reference TRBV7-7 and TRBJ2-3, reads GAGVSQSPRYKVTKRGQDVTLRCDPISSHATLYWYQQALGQGPEFLTYFNYEAQPDKSGLPSDRFSAERPEGSISTLTIQRTEQRDSAMYRCASSRRQGAIDTQYFGPGTRLTVL.